The source of this T cell receptor (beta chain) is a study of blood T cell repertoires in COVID-19. Background on the study: The United States, Italy and Spain supplied acute and convalescent COVID-19 samples. In each case, the material was cDNA or gDNA derived from T cells, B-cell-depleted T cells, or PBMCs.

V was clipped by 1 base and J by 7 bases, with 17 bases between them. The germline V gene encodes CDR1 MDHEN and CDR2 SYDVKM. The CDR3 covers 16 residues. In the source study's methods: By means of reference gene primer amplification, nucleated cell counts were estimated. This table comes from immunoSEQ multiplex PCR, and its TCRdb copy is limited to in-frame clones, with some not included. The DNA was the basis for D and trimming; V, J and clone size are from that table. The sample records tens of thousands of clones, around 88% being singletons. The receptor was isolated from a woman aged 70-85 years with acute or convalescent COVID-19. V and J are TRBV28 and TRBJ2-1; D gene uncertain. Sequences were obtained from peripheral blood. The CDR3 DNA reads TGTGCCAGCAGTTTATCGAGACTTCCCCCGGGTAATGAGCAGTTCTTC. Its translation is CASSLSRLPPGNEQFF.